This TCR beta chain was sequenced in a study of shared clonotypes between healthy human individuals. Replicate sorted-subset PCRs were loaded with approximately 200 ng DNA, 31,000 or so T cell genomes. Repertoires were generated with immunoSEQ multiplex PCR, while TCRdb's copy carries only in-frame clones and drops some. Of hundreds of thousands of clones in the sample, around 96% were seen once. As defined, naive CD8 cells were CD45RO-negative and positively selected for CCR7, with terminally differentiated effector memory CD45RA+ cells excluded. J lost 6 bases, V lost 5 bases, and 14 bases had no gene match. The CDR3 totals 17 residues. Germline CDR1 and CDR2: MNHEY and SMNVEV (reference sequence).

Material for sequencing was naive CD8+ T cells sorted from blood. This receptor was obtained from a woman in her thirties in good health. The V and J genes are TRBV27 and TRBJ2-2, with 8 bases fitting TRBD1. The CDR3 region is CASSTNRQGKDPGELFF. CDR3 DNA sequence: TGTGCCAGCAGTACGAATCGACAGGGGAAGGACCCCGGGGAGCTGTTTTTT.